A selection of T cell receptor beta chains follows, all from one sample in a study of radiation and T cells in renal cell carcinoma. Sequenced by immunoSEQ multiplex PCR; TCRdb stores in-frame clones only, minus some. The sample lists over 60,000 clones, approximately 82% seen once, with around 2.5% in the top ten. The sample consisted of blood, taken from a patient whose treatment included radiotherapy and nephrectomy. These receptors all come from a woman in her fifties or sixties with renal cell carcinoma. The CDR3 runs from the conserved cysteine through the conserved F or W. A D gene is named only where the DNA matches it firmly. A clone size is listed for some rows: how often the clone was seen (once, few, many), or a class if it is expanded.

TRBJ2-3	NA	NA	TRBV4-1	TGCGCCAGCAGCCCCAGGGGTAGCTCCCTAGATACGCAGTATTTT	CASSPRGSSLDTQYF
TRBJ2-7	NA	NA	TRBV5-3	TGTGCCAGAAACCCTGGAGGGCCCTGCTCCTACGAGCAGTACTTC	CARNPGGPCSYEQYF
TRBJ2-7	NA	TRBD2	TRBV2	TGTGCCAGCAAGCAGAGACTAGCGGTCTCCGAGCAGTACTTC	CASKQRLAVSEQYF
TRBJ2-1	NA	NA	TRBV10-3	TGTGCCATCAGCAACGTAAATGAGCAGTTCTTC	CAISNVNEQFF
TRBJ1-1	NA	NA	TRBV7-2	TGTGCCAGCAGCTTAGCAAGGGGTACTGAAGCTTTCTTT	CASSLARGTEAFF
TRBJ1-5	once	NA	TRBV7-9	TGTGCCAGCAGCTTAGCGGAGCAGCCCCAGCATTTT	CASSLAEQPQHF
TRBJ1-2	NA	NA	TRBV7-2	TGTGCCAGCAGCCCAGGCAAGGGGTCGGATGGCTACACCTTC	CASSPGKGSDGYTF
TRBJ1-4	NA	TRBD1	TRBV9	TGTGCCAGCAGCGCGTCCCAGGGGGCGGCGGATGAAAAACTGTTTTTT	CASSASQGAADEKLFF
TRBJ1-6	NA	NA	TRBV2	TGTGCCAGCAGTGACGGCCACGGGGACTCACCCCTCCACTTT	CASSDGHGDSPLHF
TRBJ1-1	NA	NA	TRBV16	TGTGCCAGCAGCCAGGGGCCCCGTATGAACACTGAAGCTTTCTTT	CASSQGPRMNTEAFF
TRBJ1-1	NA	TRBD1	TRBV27	TGTGCCAGCAGTACGGGACAGGGGGCGACTGAAGCTTTCTTT	CASSTGQGATEAFF
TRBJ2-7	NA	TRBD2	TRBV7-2	TGTGCCAGCAGCTTAGCGGCTAGCGGGGCTTACGAGCAGTACTTC	CASSLAASGAYEQYF
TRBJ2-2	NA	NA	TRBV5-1	TGCGCCAGCACTTGGGGAAGGAACACCGGGGAGCTGTTTTTT	CASTWGRNTGELFF
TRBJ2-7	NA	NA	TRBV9	TGTGCCAGCAGCACCTCGGAGACCGGGCTTTCCTACGAGCAGTACTTC	CASSTSETGLSYEQYF
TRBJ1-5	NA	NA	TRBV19	TGTGCCAGTAATACAGGGCCCTTCAATCAGCCCCAGCATTTT	CASNTGPFNQPQHF
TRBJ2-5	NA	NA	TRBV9	TGTGCCAGCAGCGTAGAGGCGGGTCAAGAGACCCAGTACTTC	CASSVEAGQETQYF
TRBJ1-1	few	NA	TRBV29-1	TGCAGCGTGGGGACGACCGGCACTGAAGCTTTCTTT	CSVGTTGTEAFF
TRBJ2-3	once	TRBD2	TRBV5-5	TGTGCCAGCAGCTATATAGCGGGAGGGCCCACAGATACGCAGTATTTT	CASSYIAGGPTDTQYF
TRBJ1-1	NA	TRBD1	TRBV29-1	TGCAGCGTAAGCACAGGGGGTATGAACACTGAAGCTTTCTTT	CSVSTGGMNTEAFF
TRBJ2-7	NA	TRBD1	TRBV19	TGTGCCAGTTCGCTGACAGGGTCCTACGAGCAGTACTTC	CASSLTGSYEQYF
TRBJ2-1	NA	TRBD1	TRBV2	TGTGCCAGCGACTTGACAGGGACTGAGCAGTTCTTC	CASDLTGTEQFF
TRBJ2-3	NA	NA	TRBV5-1	TGCGCCAGCAGCTTGGCCTCAGGGGCGTCCGCAGATACGCAGTATTTT	CASSLASGASADTQYF
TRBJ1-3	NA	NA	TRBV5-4	TGTGCCAGCAGCGGAGGAGGGGTATTTAGGGAGAACACCATATATTTT	CASSGGGVFRENTIYF
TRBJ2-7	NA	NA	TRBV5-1	TGCGCCAGCAGCTTGCTAGGCGGGACCTACGAGCAGTACTTC	CASSLLGGTYEQYF
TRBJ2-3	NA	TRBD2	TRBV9	TGTGCCAGCAGCGTAGAGGGACTACCTCTGGATACGCAGTATTTT	CASSVEGLPLDTQYF
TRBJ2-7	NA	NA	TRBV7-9	TGTGCCAGCAGCACTACCCTTGAAGACAGCCGATTCTACGAGCAGTACTTC	CASSTTLEDSRFYEQYF
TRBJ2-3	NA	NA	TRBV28	TGTGCCAGCACCCTACGAAGCACAGATACGCAGTATTTT	CASTLRSTDTQYF
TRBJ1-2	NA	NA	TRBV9	TGTGCCAGCAGCCACCCAACGAGGGGCTCGGACTATGGCTACACCTTC	CASSHPTRGSDYGYTF
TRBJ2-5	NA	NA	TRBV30	TGTGCCTGGAAGACAGACGACTTGCAAGAGACCCAGTACTTC	CAWKTDDLQETQYF
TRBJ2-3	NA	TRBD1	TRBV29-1	TGCAGCGCCACCGGGACAGGGAAGATTGGGCAGTATTTT	CSATGTGKIGQYF
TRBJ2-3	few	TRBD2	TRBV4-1	TGCGCCAGCAGCCAAGATCAGGCGGGAGCAGGAGATACGCAGTATTTT	CASSQDQAGAGDTQYF
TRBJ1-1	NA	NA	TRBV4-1	TGCGCCAGCAGCCCACAGGGTTGGGGCACTGAAGCTTTCTTT	CASSPQGWGTEAFF
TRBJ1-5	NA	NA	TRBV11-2	TGTGCCAGCAGCTTAGGGCTGCTTAGCAATCAGCCCCAGCATTTT	CASSLGLLSNQPQHF
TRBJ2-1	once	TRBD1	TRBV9	TGTGCCAGCAGCCCACAGGGGTCCTACAATGAGCAGTTCTTC	CASSPQGSYNEQFF
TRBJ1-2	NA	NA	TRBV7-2	TGTGCCAGCAGCGTGGTGGGAGGGCACTATGGCTACGCCTTC	CASSVVGGHYGYAF
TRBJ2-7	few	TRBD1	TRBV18	TGTGCCAGCTCACCAGGGGACAGGCTCTACGAGCAGTACTTC	CASSPGDRLYEQYF
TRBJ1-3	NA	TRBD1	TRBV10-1	TGCGCCAGCAGTGAATTCCGGGACAGCACCATATATTTT	CASSEFRDSTIYF
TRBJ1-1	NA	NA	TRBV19	TGTGCCAGTATTGGGACGGCTATGAACACTGAAGCTTTCTTT	CASIGTAMNTEAFF
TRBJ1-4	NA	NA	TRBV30	TGTGCCTGGAGTCTGGACCGAAAACTGTTTTTT	CAWSLDRKLFF
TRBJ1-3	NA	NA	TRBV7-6	TGTGCCAGCAGCGTTGTGGAGGGAACGGCTGGAAACACCATATATTTT	CASSVVEGTAGNTIYF
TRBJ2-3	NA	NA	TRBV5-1	TGCGCCAGCAGCTTGGCCCCAGGGTCAGATACGCAGTATTTT	CASSLAPGSDTQYF
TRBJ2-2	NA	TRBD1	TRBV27	TGTGCCAGCAGCCCCTCGGGAGAGACAGGGGGCACCGGGGAGCTGTTTTTT	CASSPSGETGGTGELFF
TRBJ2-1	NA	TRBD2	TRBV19	TGTGCCAGTAGTATTGGTAGCGGGAGGGGTGAGCAGTTCTTC	CASSIGSGRGEQFF
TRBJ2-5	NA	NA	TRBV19	TGTGCCAGTAGTACCCTACAGGGATCAGAGACCCAGTACTTC	CASSTLQGSETQYF